The present TCR beta chain was sequenced within a study of T cell responses to AZD1222 COVID-19 vaccine. Regarding the study as a whole: Among AZD1222 vaccinees, only 5 to 7 were seropositive at baseline. A mostly white British donor set with more females was recruited, and clonal diversity was possibly underestimated.

The repertoire was sequenced with immunoSEQ multiplex PCR; TCRdb's copy has only in-frame clones and lacks some. The table records about 160,000 clones, 90% to 95% of them present only once. Worth noting for this clone: Its specificity is unknown.

The germline CDR1 and CDR2 sequences are MNHEY and SMNVEV (reference sequence). V shed 2 bases, J shed 8 bases, and the junction held 5 bases outside the gene matches. This CDR3 contains 13 residues. This chain joins TRBV27 and TRBJ1-2, with TRBD1 matching over 7 bases. This sequence was found in an adult in good health. The sequencing here drew on peripheral blood, taken on day 0 of AZD1222 vaccination. CDR3 sequence reads: CASSLEGGEGYTF. CDR3 DNA: TGTGCCAGCAGTTTAGAAGGGGGCGAGGGCTACACCTTC.